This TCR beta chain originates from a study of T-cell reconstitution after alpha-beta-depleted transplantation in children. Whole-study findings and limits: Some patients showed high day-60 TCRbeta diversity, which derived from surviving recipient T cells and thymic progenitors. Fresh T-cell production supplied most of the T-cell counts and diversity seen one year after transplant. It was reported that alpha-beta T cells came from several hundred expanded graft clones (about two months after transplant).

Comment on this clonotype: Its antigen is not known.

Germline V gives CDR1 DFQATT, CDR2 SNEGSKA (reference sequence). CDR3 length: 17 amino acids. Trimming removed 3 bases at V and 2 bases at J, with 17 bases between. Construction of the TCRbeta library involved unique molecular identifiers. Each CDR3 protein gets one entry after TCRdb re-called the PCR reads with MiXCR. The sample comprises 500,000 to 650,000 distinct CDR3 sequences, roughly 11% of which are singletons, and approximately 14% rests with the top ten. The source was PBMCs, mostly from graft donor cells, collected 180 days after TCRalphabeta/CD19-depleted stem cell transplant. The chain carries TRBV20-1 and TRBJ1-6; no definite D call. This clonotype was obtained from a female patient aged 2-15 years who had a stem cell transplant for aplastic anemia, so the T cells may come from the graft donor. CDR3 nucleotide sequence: TGCAGTGCTAGTTTGTTCTCGAGGTTTGCCTATAATTCACCCCTCCACTTT. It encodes CSASLFSRFAYNSPLHF.